These 27 T cell receptor beta chains originate from one sample sequenced in a study of blood T cell repertoires in COVID-19 (dated by TCRdb to about 2020). Library preparation was by the immunoSEQ multiplex PCR assay. TCRdb's version of the immuneACCESS table is confined to in-frame rearrangements and falls short of the full clone set. An unresolved V gene accounts for under half of the shortfall where checked; the remainder is of unknown origin. In all, the sample holds about 200,000 clones, and about 88% of those were seen once. Of the sample, over 2.5% is held by the ten largest clones. Sample: peripheral blood. The receptor source for this set is a man aged 55 to 70 with acute or convalescent COVID-19.

This clone showed up just a few times. V usage is TRBV15 and J usage is TRBJ1-6, with D possibly being TRBD1 (6 bases). Trimming removed 0 bases at V and 4 bases at J, with 16 bases between. The CDR3 extends over 18 amino acids. Germline values: CDR1 LNHNV, CDR2 YYDKDF (reference sequence). The CDR3 DNA reads TGTGCCACCAGCAGAGATGCGGGGGGCAGAGCTTATAATTCACCCCTCCACTTT. Amino acids: CATSRDAGGRAYNSPLHF.

This clone was counted a few times. This chain joins TRBV19 and TRBJ2-3; possibly TRBD2 for D (5 bases). The CDR3 totals 17 residues. Looked up from germline, CDR1 is LNHDA and CDR2 is SQIVND (reference sequence). Trimming stripped 4 bases from V and 2 bases from J, with 19 bases between. The DNA for the CDR3 is TGTGCCAGTAGTACCCCCTTCGGACTGGTCGACACAGATACGCAGTATTTT. Its translation: CASSTPFGLVDTDTQYF.

This clone is a singleton in its sample. The chain couples TRBV7-2 to TRBJ1-1, with no clear D. Germline V CDR1 and CDR2: SGHTA, FQGNSA. CDR3 size: 12 residues. Trimming pared 1 base from V and 7 bases from J, leaving 7 bases between. CDR3: CASSLGASEAFF. The CDR3 coding sequence is TGTGCCAGCAGCTTAGGGGCAAGTGAAGCTTTCTTT.

The chain combines TRBV5-1 with TRBJ2-7, with D perhaps TRBD1 (6 bases). The CDR3 spans 13 residues. Trimming shortened V by 8 bases and J by 3 bases, and 15 bases separated the two germline ends. Germline CDR1 and CDR2: SGHRS and YFSETQ. The CDR3 DNA follows: TGCGCCAGTACCCGGGACAACGACTACGAGCAGTACTTC. Translating gives CASTRDNDYEQYF.

The chain couples TRBV30 to TRBJ2-2, with D maybe TRBD2 (6 bases). Germline V gene sequence: CDR1 GTSNPN, CDR2 SVGIG (reference sequence). V was trimmed by 8 bases and J by 5 bases, leaving 15 bases between them. This CDR3 spans 13 amino acids. The CDR3: CAGAGTMTGELFF. The CDR3 bases are TGTGCCGGGGCGGGGACGATGACCGGGGAGCTGTTTTTT.

The genes are TRBV6-5 and TRBJ2-1, with D tentatively TRBD2 (6 bases). The germline gives CDR1 MNHEY, CDR2 SVGAGI. Trimming shortened V by 4 bases and J by 0 bases, and 13 bases separated the two germline ends. The CDR3 extends over 16 amino acids. CDR3 bases: TGTGCCAGCAGTTCTAGGGACTGGAACTCCTACAATGAGCAGTTCTTC. It specifies CASSSRDWNSYNEQFF.

This sequence joins TRBV27 and TRBJ1-6; weak D call: TRBD1 (6 bases). The CDR3 is 18 amino acids. V gave up 3 bases and J gave up 4 bases, with 19 bases separating them. CDR1 is MNHEY and CDR2 is SMNVEV in the germline V gene (reference sequence). The CDR3 here is CASSFAGWGRGYNSPLHF. CDR3 bases: TGTGCCAGCAGTTTCGCCGGATGGGGGCGGGGGTATAATTCACCCCTCCACTTT.

This rearrangement joins TRBV7-3 to TRBJ2-2; perhaps TRBD1 as D (5 bases). This CDR3 has 15 residues. Germline values: CDR1 SGHTA, CDR2 FQGTGA. The ends were cut back, 0 bases at V and 5 bases at J, with 10 bases in the middle. The chain's CDR3 is CASSLTIGATGELFF. CDR3 sequence (DNA): TGTGCCAGCAGCTTAACGATTGGGGCTACCGGGGAGCTGTTTTTT. Full variable domain (outside the CDR3, taken from reference TRBV7-3 and TRBJ2-2): GAGVSQTPSNKVTEKGKYVELRCDPISGHTALYWYRQSLGQGPEFLIYFQGTGAADDSGLPNDRFFAVRPEGSVSTLKIQRTERGDSAVYLCASSLTIGATGELFFGEGSRLTVL.

This chain joins TRBV11-1 and TRBJ1-4, with D possibly matching TRBD1 (6 bases). CDR1 is SGHAT and CDR2 is FQDESV in the germline V gene (reference sequence). Trimming removed 5 bases from V and 13 bases from J, with 17 bases in between. This CDR3 region has 13 residues. The CDR3 spells CASSNPGGPRLFF. CDR3 coding DNA: TGTGCCAGCAGCAATCCCGGGGGGCCGCGACTGTTTTTT.

The chain couples TRBV5-5 to TRBJ2-1; 12 nucleotides align to TRBD1. The germline V gene has CDR1 SGHKS and CDR2 YYEKEE (reference sequence). CDR3 length equals 16 residues. The junction had 6 bases not matched to a gene; V was cut back by 4 bases and J by 4 bases. The CDR3 here is CASSPGQGARYNEQFF. The CDR3 coding sequence is TGTGCCAGCAGCCCGGGACAGGGGGCGAGGTACAATGAGCAGTTCTTC.

V is TRBV2 and J is TRBJ1-2, with 9 bases aligning to TRBD1. The CDR3 is 15 amino acids. After removal of 6 bases from V and 4 bases from J, the junction contained 9 bases not matched to a gene. From germline, CDR1 is SNHLY and CDR2 FYNNEI. CDR3 in DNA: TGTGCCAGCAGGACAACCGGGACAGGGATCTATGGCTACACCTTC. Translation gives CASRTTGTGIYGYTF.

This clone turned up a few times. The chain combines TRBV5-1 with TRBJ2-7; D is perhaps TRBD2 (7 bases). The ends were cut back, 0 bases at V and 4 bases at J, with 14 bases in the middle. The CDR3 loop spans 15 amino acids. Germline V lookup: CDR1 SGHRS, CDR2 YFSETQ. Here the CDR3 DNA reads TGCGCCAGCAGCTTGGAGGCGGGGGCGAGGTACGAGCAGTACTTC. It codes for CASSLEAGARYEQYF.

The V gene is TRBV27, the J gene TRBJ2-7; 7 bases line up with TRBD2. Germline-derived CDR1 and CDR2 are MNHEY and SMNVEV (reference sequence). The CDR3 is 13 amino acids. After removal of 6 bases from V and 3 bases from J, the junction contained 5 bases not matched to a gene. In DNA, the CDR3 is TGTGCCAGCAGACGCGGGGGAAACTACGAGCAGTACTTC. Encoded protein: CASRRGGNYEQYF.

The rearrangement uses TRBV2 and TRBJ2-5, with TRBD1 matching over 10 bases. Per the germline V gene, CDR1 is SNHLY and CDR2 is FYNNEI. V lost 4 bases and J lost 5; bases outside the gene matches: 7. This CDR3 comprises 15 residues. The CDR3 protein is CASSAGTGVRETQYF. CDR3 bases: TGTGCCAGCAGTGCCGGGACAGGGGTTAGGGAGACCCAGTACTTC.

The gene calls are TRBV3-1 (or the pseudogene TRBV3-2) and TRBJ1-6, with D perhaps matching TRBD1 (6 bases). The CDR3 extends over 16 amino acids. Trimming removed 2 bases at V and 10 bases at J, with 18 bases between. Germline V gene lookup returns CDR1 LGHDT and CDR2 YNNKEL (reference sequence). CDR3 bases: TGTGCCAGCAGCCAACCAGGGGCCGGCTTTAGGTCACCCCTCCACTTT. It is translated as CASSQPGAGFRSPLHF.

The chain couples TRBV4-2 to TRBJ2-7; tentative D call: TRBD1 (6 bases). Trimming left V 0 bases short and J 0 bases short, with 18 bases between. This CDR3 contains 18 residues. Per germline, CDR1 LGHNA and CDR2 YNFKEQ. The DNA of the CDR3 is TGTGCCAGCAGCCAAGATGCGGCGGGTCAGGGGAGCTCCTACGAGCAGTACTTC. It specifies CASSQDAAGQGSSYEQYF.

The V gene is TRBV4-1, the J gene TRBJ2-7, with D possibly TRBD1 on 6 matching bases. The germline gives CDR1 MGHRA, CDR2 YSYEKL. The CDR3 extends over 14 amino acids. Trimming left V 1 base short and J 2 bases short, with 9 bases between. The CDR3 reads CASSQGGHPYEQYF. The CDR3 DNA reads as TGCGCCAGCAGCCAAGGGGGACACCCCTACGAGCAGTACTTC.

The chain recombines TRBV5-4 with TRBJ2-7, with 12 bases that match TRBD1. The V gene's germline CDR1 is SGHNT and CDR2 YYREEE (reference sequence). CDR3 length: 13 residues. The V gene end was trimmed by 6 bases and the J gene end by 6 bases; junction bases not matched to a gene: 4. The CDR3 coding sequence is TGTGCCAGCAACCGGGACAGGGGGCGCGAGCAGTACTTC. This translates into CASNRDRGREQYF.

This clone was seen once. The J gene is TRBJ2-3, the V gene TRBV24-1, with 7 bases matching TRBD1. This CDR3 region has 17 residues. Trimming removed 0 bases from V and 4 bases from J; junction bases left unmatched: 9. Germline CDR1 KGHDR, CDR2 SFDVKD. The CDR3 sequence is CATSDLQQGSGSDTQYF. DNA of the CDR3: TGTGCCACCAGTGATTTGCAACAGGGGAGTGGTTCAGATACGCAGTATTTT.

The chain has TRBV27 and TRBJ2-2; 11 bases match TRBD2. The CDR3 totals 17 residues. Germline lookup yields CDR1 MNHEY and CDR2 SMNVEV (reference sequence). Trimming removed 6 bases from V and 7 bases from J; junction bases left unmatched: 13. DNA of the CDR3: TGTGCCAGCAGCCCTAGTGGGCTAGCGGGGGGAGTCGGGGAGCTGTTTTTT. It translates to CASSPSGLAGGVGELFF.

The chain recombines TRBV30 with TRBJ2-7, with TRBD1 identical over 8 bases. The germline V gene has CDR1 GTSNPN and CDR2 SVGIG (reference sequence). V was pared by 4 bases and J by 4 bases, with 9 bases of the junction left unmatched. This CDR3 spans 14 amino acids. DNA for the CDR3: TGTGCCTGGAACCGACAGGGGTTGCAGTACGAGCAGTACTTC. It specifies CAWNRQGLQYEQYF.

V is TRBV2 and J is TRBJ2-1; weak D call: TRBD1 (6 bases). Germline values: CDR1 SNHLY, CDR2 FYNNEI. CDR3 size: 12 residues. The V end was cut by 5 bases, the J end by 15 bases, with 17 bases between. This CDR3 reads CASSFNREGWFF. CDR3 in DNA: TGTGCCAGCAGTTTCAACAGGGAAGGTTGGTTCTTC.

CDR3 sequence: CSASRQNSNQPQHF. In nucleotides, the CDR3 is TGCAGTGCTAGTCGCCAGAATAGCAATCAGCCCCAGCATTTT. The chain joins TRBV20-1 to TRBJ1-5; D is unresolved. V lost 3 bases and J 0 bases, leaving 9 bases between the germline ends. This CDR3 has 14 amino acids. Germline loops: CDR1 DFQATT, CDR2 SNEGSKA (reference sequence).

This clone was counted a single time. The gene calls are TRBV3-1 (or the pseudogene TRBV3-2) and TRBJ1-1; no reliable D call. This CDR3 spans 14 amino acids. CDR1 and CDR2 from the germline V gene are LGHDT and YNNKEL (reference sequence). V gave up 4 bases and J gave up 1 base, with 10 bases separating them. The CDR3 is CASSLGSPNTEAFF. CDR3 DNA sequence: TGTGCCAGCAGCCTGGGGAGCCCGAACACTGAAGCTTTCTTT.

The V gene is TRBV10-2, the J gene TRBJ2-7, with a weak D call TRBD2 (5 bases). The CDR3 spans 14 residues. CDR1 and CDR2 from the germline V gene are WSHSY and SAAADI. Trimming pared 2 bases from V and 5 bases from J, leaving 13 bases between. The CDR3, as DNA: TGCGCCAGCAGTGAGGCGGGCTTTAGGGACGAGCAGTACTTC. Its protein is CASSEAGFRDEQYF.

V and J are TRBV6-5 and TRBJ1-1; 7 bases are shared with TRBD1. Germline V gene lookup returns CDR1 MNHEY and CDR2 SVGAGI. This CDR3 spans 13 amino acids. The J segment lost 11 bases and the V segment lost 5 bases, leaving 11 bases of the junction unmatched. This CDR3 reads CASSITGTVGAFF. As DNA, the CDR3 is TGTGCCAGCAGTATAACTGGGACAGTAGGGGCTTTCTTT.

The V gene is TRBV20-1, the J gene TRBJ1-2; 7 nucleotides align to TRBD1. Germline CDR1 and CDR2: DFQATT and SNEGSKA (reference sequence). The V gene end was trimmed by 3 bases and the J gene end by 7 bases; junction bases not matched to a gene: 2. The CDR3 sequence is 11 residues long. CDR3 nucleotide sequence: TGCAGTGCTAGCCCAGGGGGTGGCTACACCTTC. Its translation is CSASPGGGYTF.